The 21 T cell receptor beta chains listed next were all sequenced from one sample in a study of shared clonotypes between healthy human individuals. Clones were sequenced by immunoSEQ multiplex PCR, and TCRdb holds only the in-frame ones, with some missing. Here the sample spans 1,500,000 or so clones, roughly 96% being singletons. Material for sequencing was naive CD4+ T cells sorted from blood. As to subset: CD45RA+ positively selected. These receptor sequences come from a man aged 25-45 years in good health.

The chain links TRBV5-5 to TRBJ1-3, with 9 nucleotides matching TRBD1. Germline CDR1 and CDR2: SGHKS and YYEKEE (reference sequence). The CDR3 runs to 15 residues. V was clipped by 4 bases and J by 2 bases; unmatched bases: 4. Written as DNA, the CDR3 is TGTGCCAGCAGCCCACAGGGGGCGGCTGGAAACACCATATATTTT. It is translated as CASSPQGAAGNTIYF.

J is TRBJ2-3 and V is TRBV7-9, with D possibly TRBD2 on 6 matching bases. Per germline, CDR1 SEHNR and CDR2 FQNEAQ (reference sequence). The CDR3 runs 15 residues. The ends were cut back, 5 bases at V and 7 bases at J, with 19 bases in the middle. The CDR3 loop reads CASSRMSRAGNTQYF. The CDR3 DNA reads TGTGCCAGCAGCAGAATGTCCAGGGCGGGAAATACGCAGTATTTT.

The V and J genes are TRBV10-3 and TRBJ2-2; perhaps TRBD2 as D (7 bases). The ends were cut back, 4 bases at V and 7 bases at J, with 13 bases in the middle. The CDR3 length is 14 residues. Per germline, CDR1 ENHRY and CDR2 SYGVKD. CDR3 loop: CAISAGGIGGELFF. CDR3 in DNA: TGTGCCATCAGTGCGGGGGGCATCGGCGGGGAGCTGTTTTTT.

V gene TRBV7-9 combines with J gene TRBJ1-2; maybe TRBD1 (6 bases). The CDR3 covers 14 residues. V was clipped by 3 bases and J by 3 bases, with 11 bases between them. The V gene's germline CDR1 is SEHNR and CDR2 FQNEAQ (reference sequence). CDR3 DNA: TGTGCCAGCAGCTTTGTACAGGGCCACTATGGCTACACCTTC. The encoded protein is CASSFVQGHYGYTF.

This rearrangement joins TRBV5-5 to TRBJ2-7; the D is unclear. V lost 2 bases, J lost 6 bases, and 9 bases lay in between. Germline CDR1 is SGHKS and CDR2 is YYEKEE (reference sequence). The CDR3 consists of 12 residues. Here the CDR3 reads CASSLKGIEQYF. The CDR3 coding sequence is TGTGCCAGCAGCTTAAAAGGGATCGAGCAGTACTTC.

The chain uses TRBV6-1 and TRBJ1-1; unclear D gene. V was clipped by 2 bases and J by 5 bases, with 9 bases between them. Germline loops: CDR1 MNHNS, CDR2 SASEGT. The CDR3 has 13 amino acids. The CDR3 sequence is CASSEPLETEAFF. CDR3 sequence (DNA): TGTGCCAGCAGTGAACCCCTCGAGACTGAAGCTTTCTTT.

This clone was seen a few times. CDR3 protein: CAIGTFPYEQYF. CDR3 nucleotide sequence: TGTGCCATTGGGACATTTCCCTACGAGCAGTACTTC. The V gene is TRBV21-1, the J gene TRBJ2-7; the D segment call TRBD1 is taken from the table without a DNA check. TRBV21-1 is a known pseudogene. This CDR3 spans 12 amino acids.

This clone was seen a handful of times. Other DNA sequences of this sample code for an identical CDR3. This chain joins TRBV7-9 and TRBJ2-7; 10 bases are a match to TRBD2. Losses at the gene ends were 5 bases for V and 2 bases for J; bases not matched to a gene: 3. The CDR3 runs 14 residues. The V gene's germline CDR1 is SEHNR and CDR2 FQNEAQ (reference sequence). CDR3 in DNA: TGTGCCAGCAGCCCGCTAGCGGGAGCCTACGAGCAGTACTTC. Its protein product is CASSPLAGAYEQYF.

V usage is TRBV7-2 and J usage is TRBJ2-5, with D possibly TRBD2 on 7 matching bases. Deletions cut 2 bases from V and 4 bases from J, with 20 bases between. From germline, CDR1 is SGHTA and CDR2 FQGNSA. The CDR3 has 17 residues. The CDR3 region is CASSLRGHLGGRETQYF. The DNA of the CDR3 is TGTGCCAGCAGCTTACGGGGACACTTGGGCGGGAGAGAGACCCAGTACTTC.

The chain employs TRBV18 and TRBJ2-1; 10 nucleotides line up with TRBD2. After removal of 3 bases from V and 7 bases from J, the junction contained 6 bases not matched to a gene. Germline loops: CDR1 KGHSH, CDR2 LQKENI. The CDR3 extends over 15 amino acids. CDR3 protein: CASSPLAGVVNEQFF. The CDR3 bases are TGTGCCAGCTCACCCCTAGCGGGAGTAGTTAATGAGCAGTTCTTC.

CDR3 nucleotide sequence: TGTGCCAGCAGCACCCGACAGGGCACCGGGGAGCTGTTTTTT. Translation: CASSTRQGTGELFF. The rearrangement uses TRBV14 and TRBJ2-2, with 7 bases identical to TRBD1. Germline CDR1 and CDR2: SGHDN and FVKESK. J gave up 4 bases and V 5 bases, and 4 bases lay outside the gene matches. CDR3 length equals 14 residues.

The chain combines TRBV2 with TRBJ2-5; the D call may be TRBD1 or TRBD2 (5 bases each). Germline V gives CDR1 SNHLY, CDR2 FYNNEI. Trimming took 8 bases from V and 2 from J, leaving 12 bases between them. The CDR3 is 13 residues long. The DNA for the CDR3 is TGTGCCAGCCGGAGGTGGGGGCAAGAGACCCAGTACTTC. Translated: CASRRWGQETQYF.

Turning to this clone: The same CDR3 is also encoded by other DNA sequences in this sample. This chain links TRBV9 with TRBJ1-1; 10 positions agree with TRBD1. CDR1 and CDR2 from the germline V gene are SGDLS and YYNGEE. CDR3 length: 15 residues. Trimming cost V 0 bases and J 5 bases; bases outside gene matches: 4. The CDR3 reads CASSVGQGARTEAFF. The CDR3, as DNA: TGTGCCAGCAGCGTAGGACAGGGGGCGCGTACTGAAGCTTTCTTT.

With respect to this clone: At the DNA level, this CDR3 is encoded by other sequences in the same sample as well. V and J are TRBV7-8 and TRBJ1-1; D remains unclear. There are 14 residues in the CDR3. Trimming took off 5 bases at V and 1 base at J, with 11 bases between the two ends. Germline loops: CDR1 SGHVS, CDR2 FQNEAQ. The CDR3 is CASSLIRGNTEAFF. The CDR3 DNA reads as TGTGCCAGCAGCCTGATTCGAGGGAACACTGAAGCTTTCTTT. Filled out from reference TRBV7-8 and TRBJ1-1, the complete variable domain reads GAGVSQSPRYKVAKRGQDVALRCDPISGHVSLFWYQQALGQGPEFLTYFQNEAQLDKSGLPSDRFFAERPEGSVSTLKIQRTQQEDSAVYLCASSLIRGNTEAFFGQGTRLTVV.

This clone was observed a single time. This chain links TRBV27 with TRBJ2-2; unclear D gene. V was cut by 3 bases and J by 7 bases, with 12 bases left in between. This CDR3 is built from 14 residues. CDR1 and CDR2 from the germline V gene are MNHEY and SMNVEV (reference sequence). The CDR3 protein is CASSFAGRHGELFF. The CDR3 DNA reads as TGTGCCAGCAGTTTCGCAGGCAGACACGGGGAGCTGTTTTTT.

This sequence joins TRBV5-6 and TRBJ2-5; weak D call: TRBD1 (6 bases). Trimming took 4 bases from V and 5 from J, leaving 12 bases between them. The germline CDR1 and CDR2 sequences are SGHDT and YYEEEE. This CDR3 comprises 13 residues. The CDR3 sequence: CASSGWGHETQYF. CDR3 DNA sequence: TGTGCCAGCAGCGGGTGGGGGCACGAGACCCAGTACTTC.

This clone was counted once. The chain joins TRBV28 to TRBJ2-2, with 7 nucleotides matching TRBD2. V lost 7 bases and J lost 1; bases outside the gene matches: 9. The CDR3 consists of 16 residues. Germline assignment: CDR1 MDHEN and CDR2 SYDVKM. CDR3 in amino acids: CASNSFGGRNTGELFF. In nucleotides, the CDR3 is TGTGCCAGCAATTCTTTTGGCGGGAGGAACACCGGGGAGCTGTTTTTT.

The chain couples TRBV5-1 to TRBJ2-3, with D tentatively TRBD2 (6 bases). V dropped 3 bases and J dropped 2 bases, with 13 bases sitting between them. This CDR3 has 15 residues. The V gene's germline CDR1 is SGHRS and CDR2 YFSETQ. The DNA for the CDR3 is TGCGCCAGCAGCTCGTATAGCGGAATCACAGATACGCAGTATTTT. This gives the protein CASSSYSGITDTQYF.

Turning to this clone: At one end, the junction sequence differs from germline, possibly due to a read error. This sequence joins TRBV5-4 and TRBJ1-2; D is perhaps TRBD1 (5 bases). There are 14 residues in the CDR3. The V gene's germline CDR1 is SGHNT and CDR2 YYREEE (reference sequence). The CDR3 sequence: CASSTRDLRYAYTF. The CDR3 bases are TGTGCCAGCAGCACACGGGACCTTCGCTATGCCTACACCTTC. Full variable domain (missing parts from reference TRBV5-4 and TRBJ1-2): ETGVTQSPTHLIKTRGQQVTLRCSSQSGHNTVSWYQQALGQGPQFIFQYYREEENGRGNFPPRFSGLQFPNYSSELNVNALELDDSALYLCASSTRDLRYAYTFGSGTRLTVV.

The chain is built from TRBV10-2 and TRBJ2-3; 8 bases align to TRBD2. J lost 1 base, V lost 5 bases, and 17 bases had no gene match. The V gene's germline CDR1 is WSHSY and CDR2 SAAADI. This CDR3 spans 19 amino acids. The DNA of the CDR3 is TGCGCCAGCAGTTCGGGACTAGTAGGTCGTTTTGGGCGCACAGATACGCAGTATTTT. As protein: CASSSGLVGRFGRTDTQYF.

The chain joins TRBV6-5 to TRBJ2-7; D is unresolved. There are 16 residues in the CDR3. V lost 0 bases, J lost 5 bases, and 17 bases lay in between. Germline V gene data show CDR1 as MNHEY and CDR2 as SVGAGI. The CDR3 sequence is CASSYSRTVWIHEQYF. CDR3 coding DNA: TGTGCCAGCAGTTACTCAAGGACGGTTTGGATTCACGAGCAGTACTTC.